This TCR beta chain was documented in a study of Tregs in tolerant kidney transplant recipients. In regard to this clone: With the read ending 3 residues before the CDR3 end, the germline J gene is used to fill in that end.

Germline lookup yields CDR1 SGHRS and CDR2 YFSETQ. Trimming took off 0 bases at V and 0 bases at J, with 7 bases between the two ends. The CDR3 contains 16 residues. Measured with immunoSEQ multiplex PCR; TCRdb has only the in-frame clones, and not every one. In total, the table holds about 48,000 clones. The chain couples TRBV5-1 to TRBJ2-6; no clear D gene. Sequencing was performed on CD4+ T cells from blood, taken before the transplant. The clonotype comes from a human donor who received a combined kidney and bone marrow transplant. CDR3 protein: CASSLGGLSGANVLTF. Partial CDR3 DNA: TGCGCCAGCAGCTTGGGAGGTCTCTCTGGGGCCAACGTC.